This is a list of T cell receptor beta chains from one sample in a study of control samples from healthy donors and cancer patients. The method was immunoSEQ multiplex PCR; TCRdb's version includes in-frame clones alone and lacks a portion of them. The sample includes 100,000 or so clones, about 90% of them seen just once. The sequenced material came from blood. These receptors all stem from a woman aged 45-65 years in good health. Both conserved end residues are part of each CDR3.

v_gene: TRBV11-2; CDR3aa: CASSPSAVPYGYTF
v_gene: TRBV6-5; CDR3aa: CASPNRDRGFHGYTF
v_gene: TRBV6-6; CDR3aa: CASSPDSTNTEAFF
v_gene: TRBV5-1; CDR3aa: CASSLGGTGLNEKLFF
v_gene: TRBV7-3; CDR3aa: CASSLLGSGGQETQYF
v_gene: TRBV21-1; CDR3aa: CASPFRLAGGENEQFF
v_gene: TRBV7-9; CDR3aa: CASSLAGGPNTQYF
v_gene: TRBV5-1; CDR3aa: CASSPRPRGLKGRIEQFF
v_gene: TRBV7-8; CDR3aa: CASSPRRIANTGELFF
v_gene: TRBV5-6; CDR3aa: CASSWEGPLLEAFF
v_gene: TRBV24-1; CDR3aa: CATSDSTLGSQMYF
v_gene: TRBV2; CDR3aa: CASSTYRTGNNQPQHF
v_gene: TRBV6-5; CDR3aa: CASSYGTLTYNEQFF
v_gene: TRBV5-4; CDR3aa: CASSFAGQGAYEQYF
v_gene: TRBV12-3/TRBV12-4; CDR3aa: CATDQGVGNTIYF
v_gene: TRBV5-8; CDR3aa: CASSPGIAPYEQYF
v_gene: TRBV27; CDR3aa: CASSTAGTNYEQYF
v_gene: TRBV21-1; CDR3aa: CASSKEEVVRVDRVDNEQFF
v_gene: TRBV7-9; CDR3aa: CASSLGGNNSPLHF
v_gene: TRBV3-1/TRBV3-2; CDR3aa: CASSQGQSVNNEKLFF
v_gene: TRBV7-2; CDR3aa: CASSRLAGGGFF
v_gene: TRBV18; CDR3aa: CASSPGPSATEQFF
v_gene: TRBV30; CDR3aa: CAWSVLKGKLFF
v_gene: TRBV4-3; CDR3aa: CASSQALGTQVGELFF